These 30 T cell receptor beta chains were sequenced from one sample in a study of blood T cell repertoires in COVID-19. The method was immunoSEQ multiplex PCR; TCRdb's version includes in-frame clones alone and lacks a portion of them. The sample holds around 140,000 clones, 87% seen once. The sequenced material came from PBMCs or T cells enriched from blood (not recorded which). The origin of the receptors is a woman in her thirties or forties who had been exposed to COVID-19.

V and J are TRBV2 and TRBJ1-1; the match to TRBD1 covers 10 bases. V shed 7 bases and J 6 bases; nucleotides not matched to a gene: 5. CDR1 is SNHLY, CDR2 FYNNEI, per germline. CDR3 length equals 13 residues. DNA of the CDR3: TGTGCCAGCATCCGACAGGGGGCCGCTGAAGCTTTCTTT. Translated: CASIRQGAAEAFF.

This clone was seen only once. This chain joins TRBV9 and TRBJ2-3, with unresolved D. The CDR3 runs to 13 residues. The V end lost 1 base, the J end lost 4 bases, and 7 bases lay between the germline ends. Germline V gives CDR1 SGDLS, CDR2 YYNGEE. CDR3: CASSVKEADTQYF. The DNA of the CDR3 is TGTGCCAGCAGCGTAAAAGAGGCAGATACGCAGTATTTT.

A single count supports this clone. The genes are TRBV14 and TRBJ1-1; a weak D match, TRBD1 (5 bases). The CDR3 is 13 residues long. CDR1 is SGHDN and CDR2 is FVKESK in the germline V gene. With 5 bases removed from V and 4 bases from J, the gap between germline ends came to 11 bases. CDR3 bases: TGTGCCAGCAGCGTCCAGGGTATCACTGAAGCTTTCTTT. It yields the protein CASSVQGITEAFF.

The chain carries TRBV3-1 (or the pseudogene TRBV3-2) and TRBJ2-1, with D perhaps TRBD2 (5 bases). The CDR3 consists of 14 residues. Per the germline V gene, CDR1 is LGHDT and CDR2 is YNNKEL (reference sequence). V lost 3 bases, J lost 7 bases, and 13 bases lay in between. CDR3 bases: TGTGCCAGCAGCCAGCTCATTTCGGGGAATGAGCAGTTCTTC. Protein: CASSQLISGNEQFF.

The chain joins TRBV5-6 to TRBJ2-3, with 11 bases identical to TRBD2. The CDR3 length is 16 residues. CDR1 and CDR2 from the germline V gene are SGHDT and YYEEEE. V gave up 4 bases and J gave up 2 bases; unmatched junction bases: 6. This CDR3 reads CASSRLAGRVTDTQYF. The CDR3, as DNA: TGTGCCAGCAGCCGACTAGCGGGGAGAGTCACAGATACGCAGTATTTT.

For the CDR3, the DNA is TGTGCCAGCAGCTTATTCCGGGATGAGCAGTTCTTC. This gives the protein CASSLFRDEQFF. This chain joins TRBV11-2 and TRBJ2-1; D uncertain. CDR3 size: 12 residues. V shed 2 bases and J shed 8 bases, with 7 bases lying between them. The germline V gene has CDR1 SGHAT and CDR2 FQNNGV.

This chain uses TRBV13 with TRBJ2-7; no reliable D call. The germline V gene has CDR1 PRHDT and CDR2 FYEKMQ (reference sequence). The CDR3 totals 11 residues. The V and J ends lost 4 bases and 1 base respectively, with 2 bases between them. The CDR3 DNA follows: TGTGCCAGCAGCTCTTCCTACGAGCAGTACTTC. Translated: CASSSSYEQYF.

The rearrangement links TRBV7-9 to TRBJ2-3, with 8 bases matching TRBD2. The junction had 5 bases not matched to a gene; V was cut back by 4 bases and J by 2 bases. Germline V lookup: CDR1 SEHNR, CDR2 FQNEAQ (reference sequence). The CDR3 covers 15 residues. CDR3 amino acids: CASSYRGGYTDTQYF. The CDR3 DNA follows: TGTGCCAGCAGCTATCGGGGGGGTTACACAGATACGCAGTATTTT.

The chain uses TRBV19 and TRBJ1-1, with 8 bases that match TRBD1. V was pared by 7 bases and J by 5 bases, with 24 bases of the junction left unmatched. CDR3 length equals 19 residues. The V gene's germline CDR1 is LNHDA and CDR2 SQIVND (reference sequence). The DNA of the CDR3 is TGTGCCAGTAACCTCCCGGCCTCTGGACAGGGAAGAAGGTCGACTGAAGCTTTCTTT. Protein sequence: CASNLPASGQGRRSTEAFF.

This chain uses TRBV29-1 with TRBJ2-2; weak D call: TRBD2 (5 bases). In germline, CDR1 is SQVTM, CDR2 ANQGSEA. The CDR3 contains 13 residues. Trimming shortened V by 4 bases and J by 6 bases, and 12 bases separated the two germline ends. CDR3 DNA: TGCAGCGTTGCACGGGGTTTGTCCGGGGAGCTGTTTTTT. This translates into CSVARGLSGELFF.

The chain uses TRBV12-5 and TRBJ2-1; 7 bases are shared with TRBD1. The CDR3 covers 14 residues. Losses at the gene ends were 1 base for V and 5 bases for J; bases not matched to a gene: 2. Germline V lookup: CDR1 LGHNT, CDR2 FRNRAP. The CDR3 DNA reads TGTGCTAGTGGTTTGGGGGGGACAGACAATGAGCAGTTCTTC. Protein: CASGLGGTDNEQFF.

The chain carries TRBV3-1 (or the pseudogene TRBV3-2) and TRBJ1-1; TRBD1 aligns across 9 bases. Germline-derived CDR1 and CDR2 are LGHDT and YNNKEL (reference sequence). The CDR3 has 17 amino acids. V gave up 0 bases and J gave up 4 bases; unmatched junction bases: 9. CDR3 bases: TGTGCCAGCAGCCAAGATATTGAGGTGACAGGGGGCACTGAAGCTTTCTTT. Amino acids: CASSQDIEVTGGTEAFF.

In nucleotides, the CDR3 is TGCAGCGTCTGGGACACCGGGCACTATGGCTACACCTTC. Its protein product is CSVWDTGHYGYTF. The chain carries TRBV29-1 and TRBJ1-2; D is perhaps TRBD1 (6 bases). The CDR3 spans 13 residues. V lost 6 bases to trimming and J lost 3 bases, with 14 bases between them. Looked up from germline, CDR1 is SQVTM and CDR2 is ANQGSEA.

This clone was seen only once. The rearrangement joins TRBV5-1 to TRBJ1-4, with 9 bases matching TRBD1. CDR1 is SGHRS and CDR2 is YFSETQ in the germline V gene. V lost 4 bases and J lost 5; bases outside the gene matches: 3. This CDR3 has 14 residues. The DNA of the CDR3 is TGCGCCAGCAGCGGCGGGACAGGGAATGAAAAACTGTTTTTT. This gives the protein CASSGGTGNEKLFF.

This chain connects TRBV7-3 to TRBJ1-1; the match to TRBD1 covers 8 bases. This CDR3 region has 18 residues. The J segment lost 1 base and the V segment lost 3 bases, leaving 13 bases of the junction unmatched. Germline V gene lookup returns CDR1 SGHTA and CDR2 FQGTGA. In nucleotides, the CDR3 is TGTGCCAGCAGCTTCGTTGGGCCCCGGACAGGGACGAACACTGAAGCTTTCTTT. Translation gives CASSFVGPRTGTNTEAFF.

V usage is TRBV5-4 and J usage is TRBJ2-1; D is possibly TRBD1 (8 bases). The V gene's germline CDR1 is SGHNT and CDR2 YYREEE (reference sequence). This CDR3 is built from 14 residues. Trimming removed 1 base from V and 8 bases from J, with 13 bases in between. DNA of the CDR3: TGTGCCAGCAGCTTGACAGGGGGGGATGATGAGCAGTTCTTC. Amino acid sequence: CASSLTGGDDEQFF.

V gene TRBV5-1 combines with J gene TRBJ1-1; tentative D call: TRBD1 (5 bases). V was clipped by 0 bases and J by 6 bases, with 12 bases between them. CDR3 length: 14 amino acids. Germline assignment: CDR1 SGHRS and CDR2 YFSETQ. Here the CDR3 DNA reads TGCGCCAGCAGCTTGGCCAGGGAAGCCTCTGAAGCTTTCTTT. It codes for CASSLAREASEAFF.

This clone was observed a handful of times. V is TRBV19 and J is TRBJ2-7; 8 bases line up with TRBD1. The CDR3 sequence is 14 residues long. Per the germline V gene, CDR1 is LNHDA and CDR2 is SQIVND (reference sequence). Trimming took 10 bases from V and 1 from J; bases not matched to a gene: 9. CDR3 residues: CATLGQEPSYEQYF. The CDR3 DNA is TGTGCCACCCTGGGACAGGAACCTTCCTACGAGCAGTACTTC.

This rearrangement joins TRBV4-3 to TRBJ2-1, with D possibly matching TRBD1 (6 bases). The CDR3 covers 14 residues. V was trimmed by 6 bases and J by 6 bases, leaving 15 bases between them. Germline loops: CDR1 LGHNA, CDR2 YSLEER. CDR3 in amino acids: CASSHQQGSNEQFF. CDR3 coding DNA: TGCGCCAGCAGTCATCAACAGGGAAGCAATGAGCAGTTCTTC.

The chain joins TRBV10-3 to TRBJ1-1; D is unresolved. Deletions cut 6 bases from V and 1 base from J, with 6 bases between. Germline CDR1 reads ENHRY; CDR2 reads SYGVKD. The CDR3 consists of 12 residues. CDR3 bases: TGTGCCATCAGGAGGGAGAACACTGAAGCTTTCTTT. Protein product: CAIRRENTEAFF.

The J gene is TRBJ2-7, the V gene TRBV7-8; 7 bases fit TRBD2. J was trimmed by 11 bases and V by 5 bases; bases with no gene match: 12. CDR1 is SGHVS, CDR2 FQNEAQ, per germline. The CDR3 runs 13 residues. DNA of the CDR3: TGTGCCAGCAGCCCCCTAACTAGCGCCCGAAAGTACTTC. Translated: CASSPLTSARKYF.

This clone was counted a few times. The same CDR3 arises from other DNA sequences in this sample as well. The rearrangement uses TRBV6-4 and TRBJ1-5, with D hard to call. Germline V gene data show CDR1 as MRHNA and CDR2 as SNTAGT. This CDR3 has 13 amino acids. V dropped 3 bases and J dropped 3 bases, with 6 bases sitting between them. This CDR3 reads CASSEGDNQPQHF. The CDR3 DNA is TGTGCCAGCAGTGAGGGCGACAATCAGCCCCAGCATTTT.

This clone was detected only once. CDR3 residues: CASNLQGAFNNEQFF. The CDR3 DNA sequence: TGTGCCAGCAACCTACAGGGGGCTTTTAACAATGAGCAGTTCTTC. The chain is built from TRBV28 and TRBJ2-1; 9 bases match TRBD1. CDR3 length: 15 amino acids. In germline, CDR1 is MDHEN, CDR2 SYDVKM. Unmatched junction bases numbered 9, after V lost 7 bases and J lost 5 bases. Variable domain in full (rest from reference TRBV28 and TRBJ2-1): DVKVTQSSRYLVKRTGEKVFLECVQDMDHENMFWYRQDPGLGLRLIYFSYDVKMKEKGDIPEGYSVSREKKERFSLILESASTNQTSMYLCASNLQGAFNNEQFFGPGTRLTVL.

This rearrangement joins TRBV10-2 to TRBJ2-2, with TRBD1 identical over 9 bases. Germline CDR1 reads WSHSY; CDR2 reads SAAADI. The CDR3 length is 15 residues. Trimming removed 6 bases from V and 1 base from J; junction bases left unmatched: 3. The DNA for the CDR3 is TGCGCCAGCAGAATGGGACAGGGGAACACCGGGGAGCTGTTTTTT. As protein: CASRMGQGNTGELFF.

J is TRBJ1-3 and V is TRBV25-1, with 7 nucleotides matching TRBD1. The CDR3 length is 14 residues. The germline V gene encodes CDR1 MGHDK and CDR2 SYGVNS. Trimming removed 4 bases from V and 0 bases from J; junction bases left unmatched: 0. CDR3 sequence (DNA): TGTGCCAGCAGTGCAGGGGGCTCTGGAAACACCATATATTTT. Its protein product is CASSAGGSGNTIYF.

The V call is TRBV24-1, the J call TRBJ2-2; 7 bases agree with TRBD1. Per the germline V gene, CDR1 is KGHDR and CDR2 is SFDVKD. This CDR3 is 16 amino acids long. V lost 2 bases, J lost 7 bases, and 9 bases stayed unmatched. This chain's CDR3 is CATSDSRQGSIGELFF. CDR3 coding DNA: TGTGCCACCAGTGATTCCCGACAGGGTAGTATCGGGGAGCTGTTTTTT.

V usage is TRBV5-1 and J usage is TRBJ1-4; D remains ambiguous. The CDR3 totals 14 residues. V dropped 5 bases and J dropped 4 bases, with 12 bases sitting between them. Germline V gene lookup returns CDR1 SGHRS and CDR2 YFSETQ. The CDR3 loop is CASRRESLNEKLFF. The DNA of the CDR3 is TGCGCCAGCAGGAGGGAGTCACTTAATGAAAAACTGTTTTTT.

V is TRBV11-1 and J is TRBJ1-1, with 7 positions matching TRBD1. CDR3 length: 13 amino acids. With V trimmed by 6 bases and J by 5 bases, 6 bases remained unmatched. Per the germline V gene, CDR1 is SGHAT and CDR2 is FQDESV (reference sequence). The CDR3 coding sequence is TGTGCCAGCAGGGAACAGGGGTATACTGAAGCTTTCTTT. Its protein is CASREQGYTEAFF.

This rearrangement joins TRBV15 to TRBJ2-1, with 8 bases matching TRBD1. Trimming cost V 1 base and J 4 bases; bases outside gene matches: 6. Germline V gene sequence: CDR1 LNHNV, CDR2 YYDKDF (reference sequence). This CDR3 region has 16 residues. As DNA, the CDR3 is TGTGCCACCAGCAGAGGGGTGAGGACAGGGTACAATGAGCAGTTCTTC. It specifies CATSRGVRTGYNEQFF.

This clone was seen just once. This sequence joins TRBV3-1 (or the pseudogene TRBV3-2) and TRBJ1-3; D is ambiguous. Germline V gives CDR1 LGHDT, CDR2 YNNKEL (reference sequence). CDR3 length: 15 amino acids. The V and J ends lost 1 base and 0 bases respectively, with 7 bases between them. The CDR3 region has the DNA TGTGCCAGCAGCCAAGTCGTTCTCTCTGGAAACACCATATATTTT. Amino acids: CASSQVVLSGNTIYF.